This T cell receptor (beta chain) was recovered during a study of T cell responses to AZD1222 COVID-19 vaccine. Produced via immunoSEQ multiplex PCR; TCRdb's table is partial and in-frame only. The sample shows under 150,000 clones, roughly 93% of them seen only once. V was cut by 2 bases and J by 4 bases, with 10 bases left in between. CDR1 and CDR2 (germline): SGHRS, YFSETQ. The CDR3 runs to 14 residues. The specimen was peripheral blood, collected on day 0 of AZD1222 vaccination. This rearrangement joins TRBV5-1 to TRBJ1-3; the D is unclear. The source of this sequence is an adult in good health. CDR3 in amino acids: CASSLATGGNTIYF. As DNA, the CDR3 is TGCGCCAGCAGCTTAGCTACGGGGGGAAACACCATATATTTT.